This is a list of T cell receptor beta chains from one sample in a study of blood T cell repertoires in COVID-19. TCRdb's copy holds only in-frame clones and misses some; the assay was immunoSEQ multiplex PCR. The sample has some 87,000 clones; roughly 89% are singletons. The specimen was peripheral blood. All receptors come from a woman aged 70-85 years with acute or convalescent COVID-19. Both conserved end residues are part of each CDR3. A clone size is listed for some rows: how often the clone was seen (once, few, many), or a class if it is expanded.

CDR3aa,abundance,v_gene
CASSIGTSVEQFF,.,TRBV11-2
CASSLRPGTSRSGGGIHEQFF,.,TRBV7-6
CASSFRGASLETQYF,.,TRBV5-6
CASSLTGEETQYF,.,TRBV4-2
CASSPFWAGQPQHF,.,TRBV27
CASSLLKTRGGETQYF,once,TRBV28
CASSEGQGDNSPLHF,.,TRBV5-1
CASWGQGSYGYTF,.,TRBV12-3/TRBV12-4
CASSLRLAGGPNEQFF,.,TRBV27
CASSLGGTGTYEQYF,.,TRBV5-1
CASSLRGSTDTQYF,.,TRBV14
CASSYVRTRQNSF,.,TRBV6-2/TRBV6-3
CAVAGSSGNTIYF,once,TRBV2
CASSDGGVPNYGYTF,.,TRBV6-1
CASSLRTGGLGNTIYF,few,TRBV28
CASSQGDRVYTGELFF,.,TRBV5-1
CASSLPGQVGSPLHF,.,TRBV7-9
CASDRGGNQPQHF,.,TRBV19
CASSIRLENTGELFF,.,TRBV28
CASSTSTSGRYEQYF,.,TRBV5-1
CASSRTGTETQYF,once,TRBV28
CASTPQPGLYNEQFF,.,TRBV6-5
CASSIRRGEKNEKLFF,.,TRBV19
CASSLGSAGGQETQYF,.,TRBV3-1/TRBV3-2
CASSTSGSRRDTQYF,.,TRBV28
CASSLVTGTPSPLHF,few,TRBV5-5
CASSPLVSSPQFF,.,TRBV18
CSASGFLADPRPQHF,.,TRBV20-1
CASSLDISTSGTGELFF,.,TRBV11-3
CSVESLTYEQYF,.,TRBV29-1
CASTDRSYGYTF,few,TRBV19
CASSLRLTREWDEQYF,.,TRBV7-6
CASSAQQGGLGKDGYTF,.,TRBV10-1
CASGSGGNTEAFF,few,TRBV6-5
CASSPGQGGEAFF,.,TRBV11-3
CASRAPGQGAMWEFF,.,TRBV6-5
CASSGGTSGSASLSSYNEQFF,.,TRBV18
CASSFRAGGTDTQYF,.,TRBV11-2
CASRDRGRQETQYF,.,TRBV6-5
CASSRGQQNTQYF,.,TRBV18
CASSLSRGSMNYGYTF,.,TRBV27
CASSPDRSNYGYTF,.,TRBV18
CASRGSGRTGELFF,.,TRBV19
CASREGEPKNIQYF,.,TRBV2
CSVELTSGWTDTQYF,.,TRBV29-1
CASSPPGIVTEAFF,.,TRBV6-5
CATTGGRVDGYTF,.,TRBV28
CASNPRQGLGTGELFF,few,TRBV19
CASRASGRPTRFF,.,TRBV27
CASSIWPGTYEQYF,.,TRBV19
CASSPVTGAYEQYF,.,TRBV19
CASSISELYGYTF,.,TRBV19
CASSLDSVWGQGNEQFF,.,TRBV11-3
CASSIAGGPYNEQFF,.,TRBV19
CASSLASGWGQPQHF,.,TRBV7-9
CASSPPVADTQYF,.,TRBV18
CASSQPQGVPTNEKLFF,once,TRBV14
CASSNVLRQAYEQYF,.,TRBV4-1
CATSRAPHGNQPQHF,once,TRBV15
CASRPDRGLNTIYF,.,TRBV28